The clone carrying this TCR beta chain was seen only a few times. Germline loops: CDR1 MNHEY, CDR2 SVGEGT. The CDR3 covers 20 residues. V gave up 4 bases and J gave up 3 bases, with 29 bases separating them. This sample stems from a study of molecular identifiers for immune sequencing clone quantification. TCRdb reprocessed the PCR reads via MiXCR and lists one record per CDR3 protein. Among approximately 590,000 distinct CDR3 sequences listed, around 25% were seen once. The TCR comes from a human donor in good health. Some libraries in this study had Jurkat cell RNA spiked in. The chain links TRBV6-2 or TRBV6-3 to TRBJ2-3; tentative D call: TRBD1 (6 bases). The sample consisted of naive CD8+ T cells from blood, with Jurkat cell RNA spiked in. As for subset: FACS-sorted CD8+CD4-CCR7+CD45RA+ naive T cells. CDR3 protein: CASSFHITGSSPSETDTQYF. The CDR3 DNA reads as TGTGCCAGCAGTTTCCATATCACAGGGTCCAGCCCTTCTGAAACAGATACGCAGTATTTT.